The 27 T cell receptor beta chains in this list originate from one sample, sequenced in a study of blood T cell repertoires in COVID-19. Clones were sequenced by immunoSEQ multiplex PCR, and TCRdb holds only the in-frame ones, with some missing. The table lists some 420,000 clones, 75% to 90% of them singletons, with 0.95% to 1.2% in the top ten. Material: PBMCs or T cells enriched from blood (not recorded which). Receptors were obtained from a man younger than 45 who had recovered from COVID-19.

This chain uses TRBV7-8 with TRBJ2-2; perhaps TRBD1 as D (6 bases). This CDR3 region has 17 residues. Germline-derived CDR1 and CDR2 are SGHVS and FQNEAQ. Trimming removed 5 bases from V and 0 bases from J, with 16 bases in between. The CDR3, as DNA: TGTGCCAGCAGCCCACCTGGTGGGACAACGAACACCGGGGAGCTGTTTTTT. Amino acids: CASSPPGGTTNTGELFF.

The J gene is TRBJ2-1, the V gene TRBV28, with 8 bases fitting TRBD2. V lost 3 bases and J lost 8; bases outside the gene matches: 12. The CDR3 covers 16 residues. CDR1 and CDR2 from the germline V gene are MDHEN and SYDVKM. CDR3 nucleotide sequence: TGTGCCAGCAGTTTGTCGCGGGAGGTCCTTAGGGATGAGCAGTTCTTC. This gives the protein CASSLSREVLRDEQFF.

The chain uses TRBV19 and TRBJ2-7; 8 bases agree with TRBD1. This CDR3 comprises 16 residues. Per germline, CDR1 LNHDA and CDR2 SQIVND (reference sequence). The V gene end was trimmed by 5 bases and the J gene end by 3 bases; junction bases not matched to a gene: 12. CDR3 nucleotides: TGTGCCAGTAGTCCTAGTCGTACCGGGACAGGCTACGAGCAGTACTTC. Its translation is CASSPSRTGTGYEQYF.

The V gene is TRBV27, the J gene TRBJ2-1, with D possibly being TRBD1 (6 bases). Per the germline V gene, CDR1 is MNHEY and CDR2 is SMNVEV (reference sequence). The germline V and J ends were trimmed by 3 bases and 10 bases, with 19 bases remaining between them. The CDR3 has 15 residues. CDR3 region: CASSFQGGEFIEQFF. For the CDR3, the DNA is TGTGCCAGCAGTTTCCAAGGGGGAGAGTTCATCGAGCAGTTCTTC.

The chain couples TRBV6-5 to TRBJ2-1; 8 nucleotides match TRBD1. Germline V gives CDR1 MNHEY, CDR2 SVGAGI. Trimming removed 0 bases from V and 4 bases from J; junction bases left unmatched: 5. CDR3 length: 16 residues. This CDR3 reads CASSYSVGQGYNEQFF. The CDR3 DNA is TGTGCCAGCAGTTACTCGGTCGGACAGGGATACAATGAGCAGTTCTTC.

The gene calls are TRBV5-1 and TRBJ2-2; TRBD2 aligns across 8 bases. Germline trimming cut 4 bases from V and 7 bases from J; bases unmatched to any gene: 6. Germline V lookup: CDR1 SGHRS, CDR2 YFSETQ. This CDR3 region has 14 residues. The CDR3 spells CASSQGLAVGELFF. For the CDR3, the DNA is TGCGCCAGCAGCCAAGGACTAGCAGTCGGGGAGCTGTTTTTT.

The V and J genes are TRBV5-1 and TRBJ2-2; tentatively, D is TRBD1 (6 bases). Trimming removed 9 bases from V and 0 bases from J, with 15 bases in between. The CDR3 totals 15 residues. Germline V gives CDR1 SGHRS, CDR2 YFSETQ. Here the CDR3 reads CATKMGATNTGELFF. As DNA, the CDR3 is TGCGCCACCAAAATGGGGGCTACGAACACCGGGGAGCTGTTTTTT.

This CDR3 reads CASSKDGTSGTFEQFF. For the CDR3, the DNA is TGTGCCAGCAGCAAAGACGGGACTAGCGGGACTTTTGAGCAGTTCTTC. The V call is TRBV11-3, the J call TRBJ2-1; 13 bases fit TRBD2. The CDR3 sequence is 16 residues long. V was clipped by 5 bases and J by 9 bases; unmatched bases: 10. Germline-derived CDR1 and CDR2 are SGHNT and YENEEA.

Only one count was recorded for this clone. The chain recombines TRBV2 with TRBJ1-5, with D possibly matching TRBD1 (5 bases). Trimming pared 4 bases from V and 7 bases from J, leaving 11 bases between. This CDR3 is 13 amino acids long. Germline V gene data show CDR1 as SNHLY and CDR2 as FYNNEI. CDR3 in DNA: TGTGCCAGCAGTGGACAGTCCCGCCAGCCCCAGCATTTT. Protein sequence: CASSGQSRQPQHF.

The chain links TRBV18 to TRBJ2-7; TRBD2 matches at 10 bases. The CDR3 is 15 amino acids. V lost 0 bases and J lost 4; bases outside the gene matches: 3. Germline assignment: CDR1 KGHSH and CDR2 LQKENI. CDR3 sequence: CASSPPIAGGYEQYF. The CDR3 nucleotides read TGTGCCAGCTCACCACCTATAGCGGGAGGTTACGAGCAGTACTTC.

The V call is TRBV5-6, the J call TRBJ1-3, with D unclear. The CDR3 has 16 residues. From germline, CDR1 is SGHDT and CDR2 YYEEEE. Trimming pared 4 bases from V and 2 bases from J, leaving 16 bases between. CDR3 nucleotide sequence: TGTGCCAGCAGCCAGACGGAGGGAAGAACTGGAAACACCATATATTTT. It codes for CASSQTEGRTGNTIYF.

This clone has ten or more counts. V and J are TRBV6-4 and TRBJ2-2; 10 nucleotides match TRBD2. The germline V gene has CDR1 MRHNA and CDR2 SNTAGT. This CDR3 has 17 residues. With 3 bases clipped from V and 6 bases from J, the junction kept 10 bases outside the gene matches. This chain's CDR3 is CASSEDSSGSMAGELFF. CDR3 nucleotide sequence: TGTGCCAGCAGTGAGGATTCTAGCGGGAGCATGGCCGGGGAGCTGTTTTTT.

DNA of the CDR3: TGTGCCAGCAGTTACCACCCCGGGACAAAGTTTAATGAGCAGTTCTTC. Its protein product is CASSYHPGTKFNEQFF. The chain is built from TRBV28 and TRBJ2-1, with D possibly matching TRBD1 (6 bases). Germline V gene lookup returns CDR1 MDHEN and CDR2 SYDVKM. V dropped 4 bases and J dropped 7 bases, with 20 bases sitting between them. The CDR3 contains 16 residues.

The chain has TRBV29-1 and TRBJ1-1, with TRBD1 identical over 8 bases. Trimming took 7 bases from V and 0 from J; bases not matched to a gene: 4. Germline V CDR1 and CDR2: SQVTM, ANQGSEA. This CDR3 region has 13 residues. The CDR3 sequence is CSGRTGMNTEAFF. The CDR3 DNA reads TGCAGCGGCAGGACAGGGATGAACACTGAAGCTTTCTTT. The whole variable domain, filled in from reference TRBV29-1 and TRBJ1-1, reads SAVISQKPSRDICQRGTSLTIQCQVDSQVTMMFWYRQQPGQSLTLIATANQGSEATYESGFVIDKFPISRPNLTFSTLTVSNMSPEDSSIYLCSGRTGMNTEAFFGQGTRLTVV.

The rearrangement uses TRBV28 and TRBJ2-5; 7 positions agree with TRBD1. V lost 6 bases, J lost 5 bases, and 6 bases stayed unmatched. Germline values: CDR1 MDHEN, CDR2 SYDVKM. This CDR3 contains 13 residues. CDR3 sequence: CASSRGTEETQYF. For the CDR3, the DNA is TGTGCCAGCAGCCGTGGGACAGAGGAGACCCAGTACTTC.

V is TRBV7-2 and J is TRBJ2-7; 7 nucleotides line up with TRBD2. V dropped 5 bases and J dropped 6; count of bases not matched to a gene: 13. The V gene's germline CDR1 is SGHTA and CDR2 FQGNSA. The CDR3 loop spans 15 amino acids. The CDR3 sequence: CASSQRTSHASEQYF. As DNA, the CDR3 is TGTGCCAGCAGCCAACGGACTAGTCACGCTTCCGAGCAGTACTTC.

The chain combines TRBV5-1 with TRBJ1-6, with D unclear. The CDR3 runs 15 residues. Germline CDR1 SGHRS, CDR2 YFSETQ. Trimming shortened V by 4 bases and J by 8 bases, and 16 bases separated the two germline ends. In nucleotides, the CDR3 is TGCGCCAGCAGCCCCCGAGTCCCAGGCGATTCACCCCTCCACTTT. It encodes CASSPRVPGDSPLHF.

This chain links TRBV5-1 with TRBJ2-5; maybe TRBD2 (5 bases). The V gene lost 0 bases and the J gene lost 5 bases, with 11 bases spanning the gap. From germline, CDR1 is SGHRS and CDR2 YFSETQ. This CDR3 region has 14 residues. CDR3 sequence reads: CASSLALVGETQYF. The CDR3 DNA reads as TGCGCCAGCAGCTTGGCACTAGTCGGGGAGACCCAGTACTTC.

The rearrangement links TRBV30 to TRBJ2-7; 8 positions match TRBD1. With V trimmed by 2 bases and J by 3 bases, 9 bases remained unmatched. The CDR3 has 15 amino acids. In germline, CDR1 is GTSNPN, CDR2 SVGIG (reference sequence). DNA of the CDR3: TGTGCCTGGAGTCTCAGGGGGCCAACGGTCTACGAGCAGTACTTC. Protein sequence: CAWSLRGPTVYEQYF.

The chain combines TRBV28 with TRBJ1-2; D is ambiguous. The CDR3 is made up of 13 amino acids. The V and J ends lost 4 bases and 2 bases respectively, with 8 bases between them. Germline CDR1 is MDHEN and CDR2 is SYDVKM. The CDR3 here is CASSSMLNYGYTF. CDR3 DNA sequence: TGTGCCAGCAGTTCTATGCTCAACTATGGCTACACCTTC.

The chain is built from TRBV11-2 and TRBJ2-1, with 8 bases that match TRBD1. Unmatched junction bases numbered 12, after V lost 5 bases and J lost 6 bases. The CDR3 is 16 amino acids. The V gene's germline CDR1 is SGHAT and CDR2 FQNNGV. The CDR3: CASSLNPGQVGNEQFF. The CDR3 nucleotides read TGTGCCAGCAGCCTAAACCCGGGACAGGTTGGCAATGAGCAGTTCTTC.

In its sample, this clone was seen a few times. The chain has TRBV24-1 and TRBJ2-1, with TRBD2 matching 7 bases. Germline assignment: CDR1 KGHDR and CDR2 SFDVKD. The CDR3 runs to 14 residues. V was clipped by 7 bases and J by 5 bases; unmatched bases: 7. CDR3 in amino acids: CATSTTSSDNEQFF. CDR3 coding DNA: TGTGCCACCAGCACGACTAGCAGCGACAATGAGCAGTTCTTC.

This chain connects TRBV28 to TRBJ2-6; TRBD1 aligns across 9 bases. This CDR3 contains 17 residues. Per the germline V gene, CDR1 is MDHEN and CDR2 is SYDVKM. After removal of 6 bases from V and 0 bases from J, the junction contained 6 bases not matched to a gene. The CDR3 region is CASRTGGTLSGANVLTF. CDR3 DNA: TGTGCCAGCAGAACAGGGGGCACTCTCTCTGGGGCCAACGTCCTGACTTTC.

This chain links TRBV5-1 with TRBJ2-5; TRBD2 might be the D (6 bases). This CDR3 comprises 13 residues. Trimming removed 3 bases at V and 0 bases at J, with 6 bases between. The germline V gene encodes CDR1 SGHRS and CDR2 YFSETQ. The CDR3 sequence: CASSSGDQETQYF. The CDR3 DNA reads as TGCGCCAGCAGCTCGGGGGACCAAGAGACCCAGTACTTC.

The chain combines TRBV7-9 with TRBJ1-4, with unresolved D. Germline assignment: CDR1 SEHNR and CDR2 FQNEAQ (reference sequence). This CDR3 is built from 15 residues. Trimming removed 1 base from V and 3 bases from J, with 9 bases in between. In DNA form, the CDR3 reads TGTGCCAGCAGCTTAGTGTCCCCTGCTAATGAAAAACTGTTTTTT. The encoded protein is CASSLVSPANEKLFF.

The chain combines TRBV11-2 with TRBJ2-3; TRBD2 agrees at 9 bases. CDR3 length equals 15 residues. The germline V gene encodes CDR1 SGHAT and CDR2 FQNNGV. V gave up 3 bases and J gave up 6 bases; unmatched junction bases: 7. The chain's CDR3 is CASSFGAGGPDTQYF. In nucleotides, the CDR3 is TGTGCCAGCAGCTTCGGAGCGGGAGGCCCGGATACGCAGTATTTT.

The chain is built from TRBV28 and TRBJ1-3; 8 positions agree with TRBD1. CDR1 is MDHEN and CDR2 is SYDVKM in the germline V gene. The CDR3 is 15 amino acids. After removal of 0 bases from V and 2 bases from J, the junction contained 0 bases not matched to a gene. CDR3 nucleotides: TGTGCCAGCAGTTTATGGGACAGGGCTGGAAACACCATATATTTT. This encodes CASSLWDRAGNTIYF.